A selection of T cell receptor beta chains follows, all from one sample in a study of blood T cell repertoires in COVID-19. Sequencing used immunoSEQ multiplex PCR; TCRdb keeps in-frame clones, though not all of them. The sample yields approximately 240,000 clones, 65% to 85% seen once. Sequencing used peripheral blood. The receptors shown here come from a middle-aged woman with active or convalescent COVID-19. The CDR3 runs from the conserved cysteine through the conserved F or W. Fields, in order: CDR3 protein, CDR3 DNA, V gene, D gene, clone size, J gene. A D gene is named only where the DNA matches it firmly. Only some rows state a clone size, as once, few, many or a class for expanded clones.

CASSSSTGATELFF,TGCGCCAGCAGCTCTTCGACAGGGGCAACCGAACTGTTTTTT,TRBV5-1,TRBD1,NA,TRBJ1-4
CASDRETTEAFF,TGTGCCAGCGACAGGGAGACCACTGAAGCTTTCTTT,TRBV28,TRBD1,NA,TRBJ1-1
CASSLARTPRGGDQETQYF,TGTGCCAGCAGCTTAGCCCGTACCCCTCGCGGGGGAGACCAAGAGACCCAGTACTTC,TRBV7-8,TRBD2,NA,TRBJ2-5
CATSRVGHTIVNEQFF,TGTGCCACCAGCAGAGTTGGTCACACTATAGTCAATGAGCAGTTCTTC,TRBV15,NA,NA,TRBJ2-1
CASSLQWALTSGGPNEQFF,TGTGCCAGCAGCCTCCAATGGGCCCTAACTAGCGGGGGGCCCAATGAGCAGTTCTTC,TRBV7-2,TRBD2,NA,TRBJ2-1
CASSLIGTGEETQYF,TGTGCCAGCAGTTTAATTGGGACAGGGGAAGAGACCCAGTACTTC,TRBV28,TRBD1,few,TRBJ2-5
CASSETHAGGRVTGELFF,TGTGCCAGCAGTGAAACCCACGCGGGGGGGCGGGTCACCGGGGAGCTGTTTTTT,TRBV2,TRBD2,NA,TRBJ2-2
CASSPELAASYNEQFF,TGTGCCAGCAGCCCCGAACTAGCGGCCTCCTACAATGAGCAGTTCTTC,TRBV7-8,TRBD2,NA,TRBJ2-1
CSVGRQADSAYGYTF,TGCAGCGTTGGGAGGCAGGCGGACAGTGCCTATGGCTACACCTTC,TRBV29-1,NA,NA,TRBJ1-2
CASSPFTGETTEAFF,TGTGCCAGCAGCCCTTTCACAGGGGAAACTACTGAAGCTTTCTTT,TRBV9,TRBD1,NA,TRBJ1-1
CASSVGGTGYYGYTF,TGTGCCAGCAGCGTAGGTGGGACAGGCTACTATGGCTACACCTTC,TRBV9,TRBD1,NA,TRBJ1-2
CASSGGRVGDTEAFF,TGTGCCAGCTCCGGGGGGCGCGTGGGGGACACTGAAGCTTTCTTT,TRBV18,NA,NA,TRBJ1-1
CASKKSGGLGQPQHF,TGTGCCAGCAAGAAGTCAGGGGGCCTTGGACAGCCCCAGCATTTT,TRBV6-5,TRBD1,NA,TRBJ1-5
CASSFSNEQFF,TGTGCCAGCAGTTTTTCGAATGAGCAGTTCTTC,TRBV12-3/TRBV12-4,NA,NA,TRBJ2-1
CASSLEGGPTGELFF,TGTGCCAGCAGCTTAGAGGGAGGGCCCACCGGGGAGCTGTTTTTT,TRBV7-2,TRBD2,NA,TRBJ2-2
CASSPGGRTEAFF,TGTGCCAGCAGCCCAGGGGGCAGAACTGAAGCTTTCTTT,TRBV3-1/TRBV3-2,TRBD1,NA,TRBJ1-1
CASSPSGTGNQPQHF,TGCGCCAGCAGCCCCTCCGGGACAGGCAATCAGCCCCAGCATTTT,TRBV4-1,TRBD1,NA,TRBJ1-5
CASSLAGTGDQPQHF,TGTGCCAGCAGCTTGGCCGGGACAGGGGATCAGCCCCAGCATTTT,TRBV5-4,TRBD1,NA,TRBJ1-5
CASTGQGENEQFF,TGTGCCAGCACCGGACAGGGTGAGAATGAGCAGTTCTTC,TRBV9,TRBD1,NA,TRBJ2-1
CASSLMTANYEQYF,TGTGCCAGCAGCTTGATGACAGCAAACTACGAGCAGTACTTC,TRBV11-2,NA,NA,TRBJ2-7
CAISQGGRTYGYTF,TGTGCCATCAGTCAAGGGGGACGGACCTATGGCTACACCTTC,TRBV10-3,NA,NA,TRBJ1-2
CASSLFNSGNTIYF,TGTGCCAGCAGTTTATTTAACTCTGGAAACACCATATATTTT,TRBV28,NA,NA,TRBJ1-3
CASSNSGLYNEQFF,TGTGCCAGCTCTAATTCGGGGTTGTACAATGAGCAGTTCTTC,TRBV18,NA,NA,TRBJ2-1
CASSFLQGGNTIYF,TGTGCCAGCAGCTTCCTCCAGGGCGGAAACACCATATATTTT,TRBV7-9,NA,NA,TRBJ1-3
CASSITGGEGYTF,TGCGCCAGCAGCATAACAGGGGGCGAGGGCTACACCTTC,TRBV5-1,TRBD1,NA,TRBJ1-2
CASSFSPQGSIGNQPQHF,TGTGCCAGCAGTTTTTCTCCACAGGGATCGATCGGCAATCAGCCCCAGCATTTT,TRBV28,NA,once,TRBJ1-5
CASSSFGGGGGGKPRETQYF,TGTGCCAGCAGCTCCTTCGGGGGAGGTGGCGGGGGGAAACCCAGGGAGACCCAGTACTTC,TRBV7-6,TRBD2,NA,TRBJ2-5
CASSQQGHQETQYF,TGCGCCAGCAGCCAACAGGGACACCAAGAGACCCAGTACTTC,TRBV5-1,NA,NA,TRBJ2-5
CASSFRGGNEQFF,TGTGCCAGCAGTTTCCGCGGCGGGAATGAGCAGTTCTTC,TRBV12-3/TRBV12-4,NA,NA,TRBJ2-1
CATHRGLNQETQYF,TGTGCCACCCACAGGGGGCTGAATCAAGAGACCCAGTACTTC,TRBV10-3,TRBD1,once,TRBJ2-5
CASSLARADTQYF,TGTGCCAGCAGTTTAGCCCGGGCAGATACGCAGTATTTT,TRBV28,NA,NA,TRBJ2-3
CATSRDRNTEAFF,TGTGCCACCAGCAGAGATAGAAACACTGAAGCTTTCTTT,TRBV15,NA,NA,TRBJ1-1
CASARDRETEETQYF,TGTGCCAGCGCCCGGGACAGGGAAACGGAAGAGACCCAGTACTTC,TRBV6-5,TRBD1,NA,TRBJ2-5
CASRTSGGETQYF,TGTGCCAGCCGAACTAGCGGGGGTGAGACCCAGTACTTC,TRBV19,TRBD2,NA,TRBJ2-5
CASSPLTRIETQYF,TGTGCCAGCAGCCCTTTGACGCGGATTGAGACCCAGTACTTC,TRBV7-2,NA,NA,TRBJ2-5
CASSQTPGETEAFF,TGTGCCAGCTCACAGACACCGGGGGAGACTGAAGCTTTCTTT,TRBV18,NA,NA,TRBJ1-1
CASSPVMNTEAFF,TGTGCCAGCTCACCAGTCATGAACACTGAAGCTTTCTTT,TRBV18,NA,NA,TRBJ1-1
CAWSVGQGDTEAFF,TGTGCCTGGAGTGTGGGACAGGGGGACACTGAAGCTTTCTTT,TRBV30,TRBD1,NA,TRBJ1-1
CASSVKGDGTDTQYF,TGTGCCAGCAGTGTCAAGGGGGACGGCACAGATACGCAGTATTTT,TRBV6-4,NA,NA,TRBJ2-3
CASSLDFSSYGYTF,TGTGCCAGCAGCTTGGACTTCTCTAGCTATGGCTACACCTTC,TRBV5-5,NA,NA,TRBJ1-2
CASSGIEGVNTEAFF,TGTGCCAGCAGCGGAATTGAGGGCGTGAACACTGAAGCTTTCTTT,TRBV7-9,NA,NA,TRBJ1-1
CASSRDRNSNQPQHF,TGTGCCAGCTCACGGGACAGGAATAGCAATCAGCCCCAGCATTTT,TRBV18,TRBD1,NA,TRBJ1-5
CASSESGNGSPLHF,TGTGCCAGCAGTGAATCGGGGAATGGCTCACCCCTCCACTTT,TRBV2,NA,NA,TRBJ1-6